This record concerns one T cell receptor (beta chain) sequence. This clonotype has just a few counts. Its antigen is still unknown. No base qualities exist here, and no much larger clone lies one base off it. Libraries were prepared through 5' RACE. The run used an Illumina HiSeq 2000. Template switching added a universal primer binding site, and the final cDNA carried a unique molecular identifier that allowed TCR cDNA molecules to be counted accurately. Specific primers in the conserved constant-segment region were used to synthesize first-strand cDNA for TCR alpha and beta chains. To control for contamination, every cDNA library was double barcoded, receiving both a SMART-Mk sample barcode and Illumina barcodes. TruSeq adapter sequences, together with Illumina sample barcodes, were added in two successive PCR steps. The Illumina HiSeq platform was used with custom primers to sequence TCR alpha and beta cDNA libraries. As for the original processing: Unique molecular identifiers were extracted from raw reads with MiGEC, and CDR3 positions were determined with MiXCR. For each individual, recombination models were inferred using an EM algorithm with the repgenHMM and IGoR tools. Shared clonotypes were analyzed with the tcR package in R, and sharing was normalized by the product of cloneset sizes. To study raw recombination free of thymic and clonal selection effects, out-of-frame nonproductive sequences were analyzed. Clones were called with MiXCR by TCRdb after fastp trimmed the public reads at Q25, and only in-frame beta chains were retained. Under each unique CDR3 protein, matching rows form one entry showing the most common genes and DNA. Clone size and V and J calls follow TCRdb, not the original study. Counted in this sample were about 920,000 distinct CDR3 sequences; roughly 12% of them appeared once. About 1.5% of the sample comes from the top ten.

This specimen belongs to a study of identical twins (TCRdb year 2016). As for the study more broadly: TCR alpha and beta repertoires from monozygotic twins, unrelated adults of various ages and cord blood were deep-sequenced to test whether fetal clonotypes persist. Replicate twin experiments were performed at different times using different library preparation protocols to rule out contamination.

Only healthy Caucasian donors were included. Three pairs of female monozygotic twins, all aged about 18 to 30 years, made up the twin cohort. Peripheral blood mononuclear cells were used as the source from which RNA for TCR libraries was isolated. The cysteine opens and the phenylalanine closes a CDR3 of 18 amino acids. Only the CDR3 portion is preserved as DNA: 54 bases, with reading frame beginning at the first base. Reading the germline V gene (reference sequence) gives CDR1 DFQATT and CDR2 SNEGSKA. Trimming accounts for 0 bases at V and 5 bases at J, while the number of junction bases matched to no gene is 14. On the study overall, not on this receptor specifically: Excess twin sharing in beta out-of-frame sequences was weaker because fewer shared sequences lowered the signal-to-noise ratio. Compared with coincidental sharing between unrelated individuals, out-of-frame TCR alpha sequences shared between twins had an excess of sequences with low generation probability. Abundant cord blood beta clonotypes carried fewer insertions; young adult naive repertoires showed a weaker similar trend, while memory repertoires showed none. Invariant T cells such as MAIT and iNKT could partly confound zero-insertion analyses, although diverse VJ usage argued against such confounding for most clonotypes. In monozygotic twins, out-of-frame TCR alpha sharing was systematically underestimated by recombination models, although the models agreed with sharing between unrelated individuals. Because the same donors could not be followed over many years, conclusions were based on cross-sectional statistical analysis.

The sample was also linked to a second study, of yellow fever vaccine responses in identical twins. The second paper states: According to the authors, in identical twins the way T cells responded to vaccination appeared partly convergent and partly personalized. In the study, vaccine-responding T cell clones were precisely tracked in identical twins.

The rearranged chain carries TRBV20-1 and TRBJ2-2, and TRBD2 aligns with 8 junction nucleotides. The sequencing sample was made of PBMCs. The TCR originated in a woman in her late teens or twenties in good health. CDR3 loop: CSARDLRGGAVGTGELFF. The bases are TGCAGTGCTAGAGATCTACGGGGGGGGGCCGTAGGAACCGGGGAGCTGTTTTTT.